Following are 20 T cell receptor beta chains from one sample sequenced in a study of long-term antiretroviral therapy in people with HIV. Sequencing used immunoSEQ v3.0 at survey level. Clones were sequenced by immunoSEQ multiplex PCR, and TCRdb holds only the in-frame ones, with some missing. The repertoire consists of 15,000 to 20,000 clones, with over 70% occurring once and the leading ten covering 10% to 12%. Sequencing was performed on unsorted PBMCs, taken 2.3 years after starting antiretroviral therapy. These TCRs come from a woman in her thirties or forties with HIV.

In this sample, this clone turned up a few times. The chain employs TRBV7-2 and TRBJ1-1; no clear D. Deletions cut 4 bases from V and 7 bases from J, with 10 bases between. Germline CDR1 reads SGHTA; CDR2 reads FQGNSA. CDR3 size: 12 residues. The CDR3 DNA reads as TGTGCCAGCAGCTGGGAGTGGGGTGAAGCTTTCTTT. It encodes CASSWEWGEAFF.

The J gene is TRBJ2-3, the V gene TRBV10-3, with 9 bases identical to TRBD2. The V gene end was trimmed by 10 bases and the J gene end by 2 bases; junction bases not matched to a gene: 7. The CDR3 extends over 14 amino acids. In germline, CDR1 is ENHRY, CDR2 SYGVKD. The CDR3 DNA is TGTGCCACCGGAGCGGGGGGACCCACAGATACGCAGTATTTT. This translates into CATGAGGPTDTQYF.

The rearrangement joins TRBV7-2 to TRBJ2-7; D uncertain. The CDR3 covers 15 residues. Germline V lookup: CDR1 SGHTA, CDR2 FQGNSA. Trimming removed 5 bases from V and 3 bases from J, with 17 bases in between. The CDR3 sequence: CASSLGPGPVYEQYF. CDR3 in DNA: TGTGCCAGCAGCCTCGGACCGGGCCCAGTCTACGAGCAGTACTTC. The whole variable domain, filled in from reference TRBV7-2 and TRBJ2-7, reads GAGVSQSPSNKVTEKGKDVELRCDPISGHTALYWYRQSLGQGLEFLIYFQGNSAPDKSGLPSDRFSAERTGGSVSTLTIQRTQQEDSAVYLCASSLGPGPVYEQYFGPGTRLTVT.

V is TRBV19 and J is TRBJ2-1; 8 nucleotides match TRBD2. The CDR3 is 15 amino acids. V lost 4 bases and J lost 5; bases outside the gene matches: 7. CDR1 LNHDA and CDR2 SQIVND come from the germline V gene (reference sequence). The DNA for the CDR3 is TGTGCCAGTAGTAGCGGGGGGACGCCAAACAATGAGCAGTTCTTC. This sequence encodes CASSSGGTPNNEQFF.

The chain carries TRBV7-2 and TRBJ1-2; 7 positions agree with TRBD1. This CDR3 has 18 residues. Trimming cost V 0 bases and J 1 base; bases outside gene matches: 11. Germline values: CDR1 SGHTA, CDR2 FQGNSA. CDR3 sequence reads: CASSLARDRGSHNYGYTF. The CDR3 DNA sequence: TGTGCCAGCAGCTTAGCTCGGGACAGAGGATCCCATAACTATGGCTACACCTTC.

The CDR3 protein is CASSYRDVDYGYTF. DNA of the CDR3: TGTGCCAGCAGTTACAGGGATGTGGACTATGGCTACACCTTC. The chain joins TRBV6-5 to TRBJ1-2; D is undetermined. V was trimmed by 2 bases and J by 3 bases, leaving 10 bases between them. There are 14 residues in the CDR3. CDR1 is MNHEY and CDR2 is SVGAGI in the germline V gene.

This sequence joins TRBV18 and TRBJ2-3; D not certain. This CDR3 spans 13 amino acids. Between the trimmed V and J ends, which lost 3 bases and 4 bases, there was a span of 8 bases. Germline V lookup: CDR1 KGHSH, CDR2 LQKENI. The CDR3 loop is CASSPPVADTQYF. The CDR3 DNA follows: TGTGCCAGCTCACCCCCCGTGGCAGATACGCAGTATTTT.

The V call is TRBV7-2, the J call TRBJ2-5; 11 bases align to TRBD2. Germline CDR1 and CDR2: SGHTA and FQGNSA. This CDR3 has 15 residues. Germline trimming cut 5 bases from V and 5 bases from J; bases unmatched to any gene: 7. The CDR3 nucleotides are TGTGCCAGCAGCCGCCCACTAGCGGGAGTTGAGACCCAGTACTTC. This encodes CASSRPLAGVETQYF. Full variable domain (missing parts from reference TRBV7-2 and TRBJ2-5): GAGVSQSPSNKVTEKGKDVELRCDPISGHTALYWYRQSLGQGLEFLIYFQGNSAPDKSGLPSDRFSAERTGGSVSTLTIQRTQQEDSAVYLCASSRPLAGVETQYFGPGTRLLVL.

The chain recombines TRBV5-1 with TRBJ2-5; D perhaps matches TRBD1 (6 bases). There are 14 residues in the CDR3. V lost 6 bases to trimming and J lost 5 bases, with 17 bases between them. Per germline, CDR1 SGHRS and CDR2 YFSETQ. The CDR3 here is CASTQEGTRETQYF. The CDR3 region has the DNA TGCGCCAGCACCCAAGAGGGGACAAGGGAGACCCAGTACTTC.

The chain joins TRBV5-4 to TRBJ1-4; no clear D gene. CDR3 length: 14 residues. V was trimmed by 4 bases and J by 8 bases, leaving 15 bases between them. In germline, CDR1 is SGHNT, CDR2 YYREEE (reference sequence). Written as DNA, the CDR3 is TGTGCCAGCAGCCTTACCCAAGAAGGAGAAAAACTGTTTTTT. Protein product: CASSLTQEGEKLFF.

This clone was counted only a few times. The chain carries TRBV11-2 and TRBJ1-5, with D possibly matching TRBD1 (5 bases). Germline CDR1 reads SGHAT; CDR2 reads FQNNGV. V was cut by 4 bases and J by 2 bases, with 12 bases left in between. The CDR3 is 15 amino acids. The CDR3 bases are TGTGCCAGCAGCTCCGGGGCGCGTGGCAATCAGCCCCAGCATTTT. Amino acid sequence: CASSSGARGNQPQHF. Variable domain in full (rest from reference TRBV11-2 and TRBJ1-5): EAGVAQSPRYKIIEKRQSVAFWCNPISGHATLYWYQQILGQGPKLLIQFQNNGVVDDSQLPKDRFSAERLKGVDSTLKIQPAKLEDSAVYLCASSSGARGNQPQHFGDGTRLSIL.

This clone showed up just a few times. V and J are TRBV21-1 and TRBJ2-7; the D call of TRBD2 is as the table states it, not checked on the DNA. TRBV21-1 is termed a pseudogene. The CDR3 runs to 13 residues. CDR3 sequence reads: CASSLDGGYEQYF. DNA for the CDR3: TGTGCCAGCAGCTTGGACGGGGGCTACGAGCAGTACTTC.

The chain uses TRBV30 and TRBJ2-5, with D unclear. The DNA matches TRBJ2-7 better at its end, which makes the J call doubtful. From germline, CDR1 is GTSNPN and CDR2 SVGIG (reference sequence). The CDR3 covers 12 residues. The DNA of the CDR3 is TGTGCCTGGAGTGCACATAAAGGCGAGCAGTACTTC. As protein: CAWSAHKGEQYF.

The gene calls are TRBV12-5 and TRBJ2-7, with 8 bases fitting TRBD1. CDR3 size: 14 residues. J lost 3 bases, V lost 1 base, and 2 bases had no gene match. Germline CDR1 LGHNT, CDR2 FRNRAP. The CDR3 DNA reads TGTGCTAGTGGTTTGGAACAGGGGGGCTACGAGCAGTACTTC. Protein sequence: CASGLEQGGYEQYF. The full variable domain, its missing parts supplied by reference TRBV12-5 and TRBJ2-7, is DARVTQTPRHKVTEMGQEVTMRCQPILGHNTVFWYRQTMMQGLELLAYFRNRAPLDDSGMPKDRFSAEMPDATLATLKIQPSEPRDSAVYFCASGLEQGGYEQYFGPGTRLTVT.

The chain couples TRBV7-9 to TRBJ2-1, with D tentatively TRBD1 (5 bases). Germline V gene sequence: CDR1 SEHNR, CDR2 FQNEAQ (reference sequence). The CDR3 consists of 14 residues. Trimming pared 1 base from V and 6 bases from J, leaving 10 bases between. This chain's CDR3 is CASSLGGRVNEQFF. The CDR3 DNA sequence: TGTGCCAGCAGCTTAGGGGGCCGGGTCAATGAGCAGTTCTTC.

The chain uses TRBV30 and TRBJ1-1; a possible D gene is TRBD1 (6 bases). Trimming left V 0 bases short and J 0 bases short, with 17 bases between. The germline V gene encodes CDR1 GTSNPN and CDR2 SVGIG (reference sequence). The CDR3 length is 17 residues. CDR3 bases: TGTGCCTGGAGTGTAGTCCCACAGGGTTTGATGAACACTGAAGCTTTCTTT. It translates to CAWSVVPQGLMNTEAFF.

This clone appeared a few times. The chain joins TRBV27 to TRBJ2-3; D remains unclear. Trimming took off 6 bases at V and 0 bases at J, with 13 bases between the two ends. CDR3 length: 15 amino acids. Per germline, CDR1 MNHEY and CDR2 SMNVEV (reference sequence). The CDR3 DNA follows: TGTGCCAGCAGGTCAAATAGTATTAGCACAGATACGCAGTATTTT. Translated: CASRSNSISTDTQYF.

The chain employs TRBV7-9 and TRBJ2-2; D perhaps matches TRBD1 (5 bases). Germline V gene lookup returns CDR1 SEHNR and CDR2 FQNEAQ (reference sequence). This CDR3 comprises 16 residues. Trimming shortened V by 5 bases and J by 4 bases, and 17 bases separated the two germline ends. The CDR3 sequence is CASSLGPKGVTGELFF. The DNA for the CDR3 is TGTGCCAGCAGCCTCGGGCCTAAAGGGGTCACCGGGGAGCTGTTTTTT.

This clone showed up just once. The chain combines TRBV5-1 with TRBJ1-1, with D possibly being TRBD1 (6 bases). The CDR3 loop spans 15 amino acids. Germline-derived CDR1 and CDR2 are SGHRS and YFSETQ. The ends were cut back, 4 bases at V and 11 bases at J, with 24 bases in the middle. The CDR3 sequence: CASSRSGPPDRWAFF. DNA for the CDR3: TGCGCCAGCAGCAGGTCCGGGCCCCCCGACAGGTGGGCTTTCTTT.

The chain couples TRBV9 to TRBJ2-7; 7 positions match TRBD1. J lost 8 bases, V lost 0 bases, and 8 bases had no gene match. CDR3 size: 14 residues. Germline V lookup: CDR1 SGDLS, CDR2 YYNGEE. The CDR3 DNA sequence: TGTGCCAGCAGCGTAGAGCAAGGGGACAGCCAGCAGTACTTC. Its protein is CASSVEQGDSQQYF.